This TCR beta chain was sequenced during a study of cytomegalovirus exposure and HLA in healthy donors. At the level of the study: Within an early data release were about 85 million unique TCRs drawn from HLA-typed donors. In terms of ancestry, the Caucasian-associated cluster contained 75% to 90% of the roughly 400 genotyped donors.

Primers: 60 Vbeta forward and 13 Jbeta reverse. The assay was immunoSEQ multiplex PCR, and TCRdb's table has in-frame clones only and misses some. The sample consists of about 83,000 clones, just under 75% of them appearing once. The CDR3 has 15 residues. V was shortened by 4 bases and J by 8 bases, with 20 bases between the two germline ends. From germline, CDR1 is SGHTA and CDR2 FQGTGA. In the case of this clone: Its antigen is not identified.

Study-level findings and limits: Diagnosis of cytomegalovirus status made by the classifier reportedly showed high specificity and sensitivity.

This clonotype was sampled from a man between 60 and 75 years old in good health and CMV-seronegative. The source material was PBMCs. This rearrangement joins TRBV7-3 to TRBJ1-2; a possible D gene is TRBD1 (6 bases). Here the CDR3 reads CASSWLPGGARGYTF. As DNA, the CDR3 is TGTGCCAGCAGCTGGCTCCCGGGGGGGGCGCGCGGCTACACCTTC.